These 27 T cell receptor beta chains originate from one sample sequenced in a study of cytomegalovirus exposure and HLA in healthy donors. The table came from immunoSEQ multiplex PCR; TCRdb's copy has only in-frame clones and leaves some out. The sample consists of 150,000 to 200,000 clones, about 81% of them appearing once. The sequenced material came from PBMCs. Receptor source: a woman aged 25 to 39 in good health and CMV-seronegative.

This clone has only a few counts. CDR3 sequence: CASRGTGGPSELFF. The CDR3, as DNA: TGTGCCAGCAGGGGGACAGGGGGACCTTCAGAGCTGTTTTTT. The chain links TRBV2 to TRBJ2-2, with TRBD1 matching 11 bases. CDR1 SNHLY and CDR2 FYNNEI come from the germline V gene. The CDR3 covers 14 residues. V lost 6 bases to trimming and J lost 11 bases; unmatched junction nucleotides: 8.

The V call is TRBV7-9, the J call TRBJ2-7; 12 nucleotides line up with TRBD2. CDR1 and CDR2 from the germline V gene are SEHNR and FQNEAQ (reference sequence). This CDR3 is built from 15 residues. With V trimmed by 8 bases and J by 6 bases, 11 bases remained unmatched. This CDR3 is CASGLTSGSAGEQYF. The CDR3 DNA reads TGTGCCAGCGGGTTGACTAGCGGGAGCGCCGGCGAGCAGTACTTC.

The chain employs TRBV30 and TRBJ1-4; perhaps TRBD1 as D (5 bases). The CDR3 is made up of 15 amino acids. The germline V and J ends were trimmed by 1 base and 8 bases, with 17 bases remaining between them. Germline-derived CDR1 and CDR2 are GTSNPN and SVGIG (reference sequence). Here the CDR3 DNA reads TGTGCCTGGAGTGGGGGGAGGGGCGCTTGGGAAAAACTGTTTTTT. Amino acids: CAWSGGRGAWEKLFF.

The genes are TRBV27 and TRBJ2-4, with a possible D match to TRBD2 (6 bases). Germline CDR1 is MNHEY and CDR2 is SMNVEV (reference sequence). V was shortened by 4 bases and J by 3 bases, with 16 bases between the two germline ends. The CDR3 spans 16 residues. In DNA form, the CDR3 reads TGTGCCAGCAGTTCTCAGGGAGGTCTTGTCAAAAACATTCAGTACTTC. It specifies CASSSQGGLVKNIQYF.

This chain connects TRBV28 to TRBJ1-5; 8 bases match TRBD1. Trimming took 4 bases from V and 4 from J; bases not matched to a gene: 3. The CDR3 spans 14 residues. CDR1 is MDHEN and CDR2 is SYDVKM in the germline V gene. CDR3 residues: CASSSWTGNQPQHF. As DNA, the CDR3 is TGTGCCAGCAGTTCATGGACAGGGAATCAGCCCCAGCATTTT.

This chain links TRBV28 with TRBJ2-1, with a weak D call TRBD2 (6 bases). The CDR3 is made up of 14 amino acids. The V gene lost 5 bases and the J gene lost 6 bases, with 14 bases spanning the gap. CDR1 is MDHEN and CDR2 is SYDVKM in the germline V gene. CDR3 residues: CASSLSPGSNEQFF. Here the CDR3 DNA reads TGTGCCAGCAGTCTATCCCCCGGGAGCAATGAGCAGTTCTTC.

The chain has TRBV5-6 and TRBJ1-3, with TRBD1 matching over 9 bases. The V and J ends lost 2 bases and 0 bases, in that order; junction bases with no gene match: 6. This CDR3 region has 17 residues. CDR1 and CDR2 from the germline V gene are SGHDT and YYEEEE. The CDR3 DNA reads as TGTGCCAGCAGCTTAAGGACAGGGGCTAGCTCTGGAAACACCATATATTTT. Translation gives CASSLRTGASSGNTIYF.

The V gene is TRBV7-7, the J gene TRBJ2-2; D ambiguous. Germline CDR1 is SSHAT and CDR2 is FNYEAQ (reference sequence). The ends were cut back, 5 bases at V and 4 bases at J, with 11 bases in the middle. The CDR3 totals 14 residues. CDR3 residues: CASSPTPGTGELFF. CDR3 nucleotide sequence: TGTGCCAGCAGCCCAACGCCCGGCACCGGGGAGCTGTTTTTT.

Written as DNA, the CDR3 is TGTGCCAGCAGAATCGAGAGTTTTAACGAGCAGTACTTC. Amino acid sequence: CASRIESFNEQYF. The rearrangement joins TRBV6-1 to TRBJ2-7; D is unclear. Per germline, CDR1 MNHNS and CDR2 SASEGT. Trimming shortened V by 6 bases and J by 5 bases, and 14 bases separated the two germline ends. The CDR3 runs to 13 residues.

V is TRBV11-1 and J is TRBJ2-6; maybe TRBD1 (6 bases). The germline gives CDR1 SGHAT, CDR2 FQDESV (reference sequence). The ends were cut back, 5 bases at V and 1 base at J, with 9 bases in the middle. The CDR3 covers 15 residues. Here the CDR3 reads CASSPQGSGANVLTF. CDR3 sequence (DNA): TGTGCCAGCAGCCCCCAGGGGTCTGGGGCCAACGTCCTGACTTTC.

This CDR3 is CASSLQGARSEKLFF. In DNA form, the CDR3 reads TGTGCCAGCTCACTCCAGGGGGCGAGAAGTGAAAAACTGTTTTTT. The chain combines TRBV18 with TRBJ1-4, with 8 bases aligning to TRBD1. The CDR3 contains 15 residues. V dropped 4 bases and J dropped 7; count of bases not matched to a gene: 8. Germline V gene data show CDR1 as KGHSH and CDR2 as LQKENI.

This chain joins TRBV13 and TRBJ2-5; 8 nucleotides match TRBD1. Germline V gives CDR1 PRHDT, CDR2 FYEKMQ (reference sequence). CDR3 size: 13 residues. The V gene end was trimmed by 3 bases and the J gene end by 5 bases; junction bases not matched to a gene: 2. The CDR3 sequence: CASSLTGVETQYF. CDR3 in DNA: TGTGCCAGCAGCTTGACAGGGGTGGAGACCCAGTACTTC.

V usage is TRBV30 and J usage is TRBJ1-1; D not certain. CDR1 is GTSNPN, CDR2 SVGIG, per germline (reference sequence). The CDR3 length is 11 residues. The V end lost 0 bases, the J end lost 7 bases, and 6 bases lay between the germline ends. The CDR3 DNA reads TGTGCCTGGAGTGTAATGAGTGAAGCTTTCTTT. Protein: CAWSVMSEAFF. The full variable domain, in which reference TRBV30 and TRBJ1-1 provide the parts outside the CDR3, is SQTIHQWPATLVQPVGSPLSLECTVEGTSNPNLYWYRQAAGRGLQLLFYSVGIGQISSEVPQNLSASRPQDRQFILSSKKLLLSDSGFYLCAWSVMSEAFFGQGTRLTVV.

The V and J genes are TRBV5-1 and TRBJ1-1; 7 nucleotides line up with TRBD1. The CDR3 has 12 amino acids. Germline V CDR1 and CDR2: SGHRS, YFSETQ. V dropped 4 bases and J dropped 7; count of bases not matched to a gene: 4. CDR3 protein: CASSPGGIEAFF. DNA for the CDR3: TGCGCCAGCAGCCCAGGGGGGATTGAAGCTTTCTTT.

Note on this clone: An end of the junction does not agree with germline; a read error may underlie this. J is TRBJ2-5 and V is TRBV2; TRBD2 is a possible D gene (5 bases). Per the germline V gene, CDR1 is SNHLY and CDR2 is FYNNEI. The CDR3 sequence is 16 residues long. The CDR3, as DNA: TGTGCCAGCAGAGAAGACTGGCGAGGAGGCTTTGAGACCCAGTACTTC. Translating it yields CASREDWRGGFETQYF. Full variable domain (remainder filled in from reference TRBV2 and TRBJ2-5): EPEVTQTPSHQVTQMGQEVILRCVPISNHLYFYWYRQILGQKVEFLVSFYNNEISEKSEIFDDQFSVERPDGSNFTLKIRSTKLEDSAMYFCASREDWRGGFETQYFGPGTRLLVL.

This CDR3 is CASRGQLNEKLFF. CDR3 nucleotides: TGTGCCAGCAGGGGACAGCTTAATGAAAAACTGTTTTTT. The chain links TRBV5-6 to TRBJ1-4; 7 bases are a match to TRBD1. Germline-derived CDR1 and CDR2 are SGHDT and YYEEEE. Trimming at V came to 5 bases and at J to 4 bases, leaving 2 bases not matched to a gene. This CDR3 has 13 amino acids.

The rearrangement uses TRBV7-2 and TRBJ1-1; D is possibly TRBD1 (5 bases). Germline V gene data show CDR1 as SGHTA and CDR2 as FQGNSA. Trimming removed 2 bases at V and 0 bases at J, with 7 bases between. This CDR3 has 14 residues. The DNA for the CDR3 is TGTGCCAGCAGCTTATCAGGGATGAACACTGAAGCTTTCTTT. Protein: CASSLSGMNTEAFF.

The chain employs TRBV19 and TRBJ1-1; 7 bases map to TRBD1. Trimming at V came to 5 bases and at J to 5 bases, leaving 8 bases not matched to a gene. Germline CDR1 reads LNHDA; CDR2 reads SQIVND (reference sequence). The CDR3 has 14 amino acids. In nucleotides, the CDR3 is TGTGCCAGTAGTTCCCGGACAGGAAAAACTGAAGCTTTCTTT. It yields the protein CASSSRTGKTEAFF. Full variable domain (outside the CDR3, taken from reference TRBV19 and TRBJ1-1): DGGITQSPKYLFRKEGQNVTLSCEQNLNHDAMYWYRQDPGQGLRLIYYSQIVNDFQKGDIAEGYSVSREKKESFPLTVTSAQKNPTAFYLCASSSRTGKTEAFFGQGTRLTVV.

This rearrangement joins TRBV9 to TRBJ1-1, with no clear D. Germline CDR1 and CDR2: SGDLS and YYNGEE. This CDR3 spans 14 amino acids. V was cut by 2 bases and J by 1 base, with 9 bases left in between. The CDR3 DNA sequence: TGTGCCAGCAGCGTTTCAACGGGGAACACTGAAGCTTTCTTT. Translation: CASSVSTGNTEAFF. The variable domain in full, with the rest retrieved from reference TRBV9 and TRBJ1-1, is DSGVTQTPKHLITATGQRVTLRCSPRSGDLSVYWYQQSLDQGLQFLIQYYNGEERAKGNILERFSAQQFPDLHSELNLSSLELGDSALYFCASSVSTGNTEAFFGQGTRLTVV.

CDR3 bases: TGCGCCAGCAGCCAAGTGGCACAGCCAAATCAGCCCCAGCATTTT. Its translation is CASSQVAQPNQPQHF. This sequence joins TRBV4-1 and TRBJ1-5; D is unresolved. Germline V gives CDR1 MGHRA, CDR2 YSYEKL. The CDR3 is made up of 15 amino acids. V lost 1 base to trimming and J lost 4 bases, with 11 bases between them.

The rearrangement links TRBV7-3 to TRBJ2-3, with TRBD1 matching 10 bases. After removal of 3 bases from V and 1 base from J, the junction contained 4 bases not matched to a gene. Germline assignment: CDR1 SGHTA and CDR2 FQGTGA. The length of the CDR3 is 16 residues. CDR3 coding DNA: TGTGCCAGCAGCTTTTACGGGACAGGGGGCACAGATACGCAGTATTTT. As protein: CASSFYGTGGTDTQYF.

This clone has ten or more counts. The gene calls are TRBV5-8 and TRBJ2-7; 12 nucleotides match TRBD1. The V and J ends lost 0 bases and 9 bases, in that order; junction bases with no gene match: 1. CDR1 and CDR2 from the germline V gene are SGHTS and YDEGEE. The CDR3 loop spans 13 amino acids. CDR3 coding DNA: TGTGCCAGCAGCTTGGCGGGACAGGGGGCGCAGTACTTC. Amino acids: CASSLAGQGAQYF.

The chain couples TRBV4-2 to TRBJ2-5; weak D call: TRBD2 (6 bases). The germline gives CDR1 LGHNA, CDR2 YNFKEQ. Trimming shortened V by 1 base and J by 5 bases, and 20 bases separated the two germline ends. CDR3 length equals 17 residues. This CDR3 is CASSQGEVNSGGETQYF. In DNA, the CDR3 is TGTGCCAGCAGCCAAGGGGAGGTGAATAGCGGAGGGGAGACCCAGTACTTC.

The CDR3 here is CASKYRETYEQYF. The CDR3 nucleotides are TGTGCCAGCAAGTATCGGGAGACCTACGAGCAGTACTTC. The chain combines TRBV2 with TRBJ2-7, with D maybe TRBD2 (6 bases). V shed 7 bases and J shed 2 bases, with 12 bases lying between them. The CDR3 runs 13 residues. Per germline, CDR1 SNHLY and CDR2 FYNNEI.

This clone was counted once. V and J are TRBV7-9 and TRBJ2-2, with 9 bases lining up with TRBD2. Trimming cost V 8 bases and J 6 bases; bases outside gene matches: 10. There are 15 residues in the CDR3. Germline V CDR1 and CDR2: SEHNR, FQNEAQ (reference sequence). The CDR3 loop reads CASSRVAGDAGELFF. CDR3 coding DNA: TGTGCCAGCTCTAGAGTAGCGGGAGACGCCGGGGAGCTGTTTTTT.

CDR3 residues: CASSHNRIDRNYGYTF. CDR3 sequence (DNA): TGCGCCAGCAGTCATAACCGGATTGACAGGAACTATGGCTACACCTTC. The chain combines TRBV4-1 with TRBJ1-2, with D perhaps TRBD1 (6 bases). Germline CDR1 and CDR2: MGHRA and YSYEKL. CDR3 size: 16 residues. V dropped 6 bases and J dropped 2 bases, with 19 bases sitting between them.

This chain uses TRBV13 with TRBJ1-3; D unresolved. Trimming removed 5 bases from V and 0 bases from J, with 8 bases in between. The CDR3 consists of 14 residues. Per germline, CDR1 PRHDT and CDR2 FYEKMQ (reference sequence). CDR3 loop: CASSRRSSGNTIYF. For the CDR3, the DNA is TGTGCCAGCAGCCGGCGGTCCTCTGGAAACACCATATATTTT.